The 7 T cell receptor beta chains given below trace back to one sample, sequenced in a study of blood T cells in healthy people across ages. The use of a sample-barcoded 5' primer and a J-beta primer mix characterized a second PCR of roughly 6 to 11 cycles. TCRdb independently ran MiXCR on the 5' RACE reads; one entry per CDR3 protein. The repertoire has 1,100,000 or so distinct CDR3 sequences, 35% to 50% of them found once; the top ten carry approximately 17%. Sequencing used blood. The receptors here all came from a woman aged 55-69 years in good health.

V usage is TRBV29-1 and J usage is TRBJ2-7; tentatively, D is TRBD1 or TRBD2 (6 bases each). This CDR3 is built from 11 residues. From germline, CDR1 is SQVTM and CDR2 ANQGSEA. Deletions cut 7 bases from V and 2 bases from J, with 9 bases between. CDR3 sequence (DNA): TGCAGCGCTGGGGGGCCCTACGAGCAGTACTTC. It is translated as CSAGGPYEQYF.

The chain employs TRBV5-1 and TRBJ1-1, with unresolved D. V was clipped by 3 bases and J by 0 bases, with 12 bases between them. The CDR3 is made up of 15 amino acids. Germline values: CDR1 SGHRS, CDR2 YFSETQ. CDR3: CASSSTNFMNTEAFF. CDR3 nucleotide sequence: TGCGCCAGCAGCTCAACAAACTTCATGAACACTGAAGCTTTCTTT.

The chain couples TRBV5-1 to TRBJ2-4, with a tentative D call TRBD1 (6 bases). The CDR3 extends over 15 amino acids. V was clipped by 5 bases and J by 1 base, with 13 bases between them. Germline assignment: CDR1 SGHRS and CDR2 YFSETQ. The CDR3 DNA reads as TGCGCCAGCAGTCAGGGGTATGATGCCAAAAACATTCAGTACTTC. This codes for CASSQGYDAKNIQYF.

This clonotype occurred a few times. The rearrangement links TRBV6-2 or TRBV6-3 to TRBJ2-7, with 10 bases aligning to TRBD2. Unmatched junction bases numbered 3, after V lost 7 bases and J lost 3 bases. CDR1 and CDR2 from the germline V gene are MNHEY and SVGEGT. This CDR3 is 13 amino acids long. The CDR3 DNA follows: TGTGCCAGCAAACTAGCGGGGTACTACGAGCAGTACTTC. Translating it yields CASKLAGYYEQYF.

This clonotype was picked up many times. The gene calls are TRBV25-1 and TRBJ2-7, with D perhaps assigned TRBD1 or TRBD2 (5 bases each). Germline CDR1 and CDR2: MGHDK and SYGVNS. The CDR3 is 13 residues long. The ends were cut back, 7 bases at V and 3 bases at J, with 13 bases in the middle. This chain's CDR3 is CASMGPVVYEQYF. The CDR3, as DNA: TGTGCCAGCATGGGACCGGTTGTCTACGAGCAGTACTTC.

In its sample, this clonotype was seen a few times. The chain links TRBV20-1 to TRBJ2-1; 9 bases agree with TRBD1. Germline V CDR1 and CDR2: DFQATT, SNEGSKA (reference sequence). Trimming at V came to 1 base and at J to 8 bases, leaving 9 bases not matched to a gene. The CDR3 length is 15 residues. The CDR3 nucleotides are TGCAGTGCTAGAGGGGACAGGGCGGCGGGAGATGAGCAGTTCTTC. It encodes CSARGDRAAGDEQFF.

This clonotype was picked up one time. V usage is TRBV25-1 and J usage is TRBJ1-4; D gene ambiguous. The germline CDR1 and CDR2 sequences are MGHDK and SYGVNS. The CDR3 sequence is 14 residues long. V lost 6 bases, J lost 4 bases, and 12 bases lay in between. CDR3 nucleotide sequence: TGTGCCAGCAGCGAGTCTTGGGGTAATGAAAAACTGTTTTTT. Translated, it gives CASSESWGNEKLFF.